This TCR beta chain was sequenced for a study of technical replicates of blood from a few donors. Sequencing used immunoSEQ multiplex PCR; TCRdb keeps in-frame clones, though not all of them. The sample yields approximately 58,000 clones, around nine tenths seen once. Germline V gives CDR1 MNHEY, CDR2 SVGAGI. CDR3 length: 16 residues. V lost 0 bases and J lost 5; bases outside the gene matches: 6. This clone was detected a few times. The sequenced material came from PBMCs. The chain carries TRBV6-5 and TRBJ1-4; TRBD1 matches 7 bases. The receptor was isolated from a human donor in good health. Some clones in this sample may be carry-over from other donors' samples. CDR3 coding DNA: TGTGCCAGCAGTTACTCCTCGACAGGGCGAAATGAAAAACTGTTTTTT. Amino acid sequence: CASSYSSTGRNEKLFF.